This T cell receptor beta chain was profiled in a study of monozygotic twins with inflammatory bowel disease. General study results and limits: Repertoire likeness was no different across concordant and discordant twins, perhaps owing to restricted power. Inverse Simpson values showed less TCRbeta diversity in IBD patients than in their healthy co-twins.

Comments on this clonotype: Antigen unknown.

Every TCR library consumed 3,000 to 4,500 ng of total RNA. TCRdb reprocessed the 5' RACE reads and keeps a single row for each CDR3 protein, giving no DNA. This sample's clone table lists 400,000 or so distinct CDR3 sequences. The CDR3 is 15 residues long. Germline CDR1 reads SQVTM; CDR2 reads ANQGSEA. What was sequenced was blood. This clonotype originated in a human donor with ulcerative colitis or Crohn's disease, or a healthy co-twin of an affected twin (not recorded which). The gene calls are TRBV29-1 and TRBJ1-1; with no DNA, the TCRdb D assignment of TRBD1 cannot be verified. The CDR3 is CSAFRGTGENTEAFF. Full variable domain (missing parts from reference TRBV29-1 and TRBJ1-1): SAVISQKPSRDICQRGTSLTIQCQVDSQVTMMFWYRQQPGQSLTLIATANQGSEATYESGFVIDKFPISRPNLTFSTLTVSNMSPEDSSIYLCSAFRGTGENTEAFFGQGTRLTVV.